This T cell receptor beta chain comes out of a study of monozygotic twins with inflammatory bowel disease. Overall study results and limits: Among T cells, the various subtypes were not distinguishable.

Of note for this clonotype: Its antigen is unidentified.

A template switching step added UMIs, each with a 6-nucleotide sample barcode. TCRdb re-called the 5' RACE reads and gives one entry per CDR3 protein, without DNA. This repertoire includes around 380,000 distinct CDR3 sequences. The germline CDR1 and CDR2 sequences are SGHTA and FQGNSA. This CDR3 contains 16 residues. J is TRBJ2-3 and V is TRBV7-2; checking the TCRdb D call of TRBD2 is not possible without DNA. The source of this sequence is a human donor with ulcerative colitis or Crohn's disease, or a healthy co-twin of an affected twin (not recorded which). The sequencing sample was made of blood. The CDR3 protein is CASSLANGGLTDTQYF.